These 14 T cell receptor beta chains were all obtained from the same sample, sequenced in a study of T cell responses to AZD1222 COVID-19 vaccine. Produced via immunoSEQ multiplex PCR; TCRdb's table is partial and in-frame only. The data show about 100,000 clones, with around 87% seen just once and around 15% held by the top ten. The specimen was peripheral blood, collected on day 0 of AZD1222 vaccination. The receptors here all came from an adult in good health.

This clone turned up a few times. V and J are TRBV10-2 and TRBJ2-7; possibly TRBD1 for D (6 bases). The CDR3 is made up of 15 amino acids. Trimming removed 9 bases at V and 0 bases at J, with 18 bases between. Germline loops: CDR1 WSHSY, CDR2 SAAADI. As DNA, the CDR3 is TGCGCCAGTGTCCCCGGCCAGGGGAGCTCCTACGAGCAGTACTTC. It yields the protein CASVPGQGSSYEQYF.

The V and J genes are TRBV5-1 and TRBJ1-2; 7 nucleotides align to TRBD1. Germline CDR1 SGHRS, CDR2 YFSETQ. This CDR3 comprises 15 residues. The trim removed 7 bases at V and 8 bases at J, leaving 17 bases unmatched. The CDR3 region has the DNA TGCGCCAGCGGAGAGGGGGCGGCAATTGCCAGGGGCTACACCTTC. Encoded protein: CASGEGAAIARGYTF.

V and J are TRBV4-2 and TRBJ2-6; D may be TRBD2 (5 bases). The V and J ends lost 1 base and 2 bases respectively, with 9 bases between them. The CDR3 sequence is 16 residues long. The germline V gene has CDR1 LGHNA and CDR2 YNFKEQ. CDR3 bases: TGTGCCAGCAGCCAAGTAGGACTTGCTGGGGCCAACGTCCTGACTTTC. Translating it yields CASSQVGLAGANVLTF.

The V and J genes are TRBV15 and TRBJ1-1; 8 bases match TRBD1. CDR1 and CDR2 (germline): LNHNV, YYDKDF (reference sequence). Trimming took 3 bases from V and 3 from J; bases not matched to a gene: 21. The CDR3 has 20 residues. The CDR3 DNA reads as TGTGCCACCAGCAGTCCCCCTCGCCTCTCCAGGGGGCGTGATGACACTGAAGCTTTCTTT. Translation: CATSSPPRLSRGRDDTEAFF.

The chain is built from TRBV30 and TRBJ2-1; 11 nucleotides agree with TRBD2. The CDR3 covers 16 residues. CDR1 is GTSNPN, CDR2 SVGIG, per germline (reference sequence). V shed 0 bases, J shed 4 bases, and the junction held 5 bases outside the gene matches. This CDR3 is CAWSVLVAGGYNEQFF. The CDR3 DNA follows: TGTGCCTGGAGTGTACTGGTAGCGGGAGGGTACAATGAGCAGTTCTTC.

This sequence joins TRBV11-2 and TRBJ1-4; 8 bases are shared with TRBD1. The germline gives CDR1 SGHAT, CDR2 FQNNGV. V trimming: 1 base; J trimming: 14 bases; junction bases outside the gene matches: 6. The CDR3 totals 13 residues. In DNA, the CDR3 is TGTGCCAGCAGCTTAGGTGGGGACAGGAATCTGTTTTTT. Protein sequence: CASSLGGDRNLFF.

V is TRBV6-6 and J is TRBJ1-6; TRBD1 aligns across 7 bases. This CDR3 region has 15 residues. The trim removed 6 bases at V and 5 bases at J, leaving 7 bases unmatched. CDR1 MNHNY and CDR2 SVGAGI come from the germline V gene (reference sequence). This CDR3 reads CASRLRQGDNSPLHF. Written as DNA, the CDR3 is TGTGCCAGCAGGCTCAGACAGGGAGATAATTCACCCCTCCACTTT.

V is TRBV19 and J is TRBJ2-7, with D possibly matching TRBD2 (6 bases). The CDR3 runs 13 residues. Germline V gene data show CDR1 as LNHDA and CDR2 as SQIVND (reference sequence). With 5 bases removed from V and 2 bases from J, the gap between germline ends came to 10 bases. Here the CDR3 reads CASSETSAYEQYF. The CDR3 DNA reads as TGTGCCAGTAGTGAGACTAGTGCCTACGAGCAGTACTTC. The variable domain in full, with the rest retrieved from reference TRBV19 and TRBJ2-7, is DGGITQSPKYLFRKEGQNVTLSCEQNLNHDAMYWYRQDPGQGLRLIYYSQIVNDFQKGDIAEGYSVSREKKESFPLTVTSAQKNPTAFYLCASSETSAYEQYFGPGTRLTVT.

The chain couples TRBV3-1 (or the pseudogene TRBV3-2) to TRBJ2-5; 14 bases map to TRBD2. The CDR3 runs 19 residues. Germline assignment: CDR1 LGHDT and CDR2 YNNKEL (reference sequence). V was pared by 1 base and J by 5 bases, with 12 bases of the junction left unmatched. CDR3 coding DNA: TGTGCCAGCAGCCAAGCATTTCCGGGACTAGCGGGAGTAACGGAGACCCAGTACTTC. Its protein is CASSQAFPGLAGVTETQYF.

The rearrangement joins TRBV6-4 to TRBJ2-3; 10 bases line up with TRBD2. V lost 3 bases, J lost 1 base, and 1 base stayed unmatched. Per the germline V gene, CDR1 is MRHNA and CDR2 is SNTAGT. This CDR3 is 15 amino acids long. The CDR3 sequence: CASSEGLAGTDTQYF. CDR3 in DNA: TGTGCCAGCAGTGAAGGACTAGCGGGCACAGATACGCAGTATTTT.

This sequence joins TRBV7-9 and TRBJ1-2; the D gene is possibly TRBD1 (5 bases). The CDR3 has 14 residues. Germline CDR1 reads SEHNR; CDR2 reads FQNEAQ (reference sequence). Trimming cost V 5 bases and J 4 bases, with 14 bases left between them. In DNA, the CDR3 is TGTGCCAGCAGCCCTGGACAAAGACTCTATGGCTACACCTTC. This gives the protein CASSPGQRLYGYTF.

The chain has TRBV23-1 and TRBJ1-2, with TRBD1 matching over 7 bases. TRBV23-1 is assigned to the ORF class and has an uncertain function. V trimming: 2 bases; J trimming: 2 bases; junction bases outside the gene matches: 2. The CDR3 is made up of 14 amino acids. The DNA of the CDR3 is TGCGCCAGCAGTCAAAAGGGGGCGAACTATGGCTACACCTTC. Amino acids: CASSQKGANYGYTF.

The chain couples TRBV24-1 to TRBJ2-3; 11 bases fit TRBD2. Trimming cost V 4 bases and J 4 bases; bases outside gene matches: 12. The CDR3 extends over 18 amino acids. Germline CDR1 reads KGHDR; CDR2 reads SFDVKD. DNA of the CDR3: TGTGCCACCAGTGACCCTGTCCCCGCTAGCGGGGGGCCAGATACGCAGTATTTT. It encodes CATSDPVPASGGPDTQYF.

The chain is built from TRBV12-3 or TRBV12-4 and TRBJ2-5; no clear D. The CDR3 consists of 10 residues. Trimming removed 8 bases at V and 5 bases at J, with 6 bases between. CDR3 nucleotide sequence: TGTGCCAGCGGCAGGGAGACCCAGTACTTC. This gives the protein CASGRETQYF.